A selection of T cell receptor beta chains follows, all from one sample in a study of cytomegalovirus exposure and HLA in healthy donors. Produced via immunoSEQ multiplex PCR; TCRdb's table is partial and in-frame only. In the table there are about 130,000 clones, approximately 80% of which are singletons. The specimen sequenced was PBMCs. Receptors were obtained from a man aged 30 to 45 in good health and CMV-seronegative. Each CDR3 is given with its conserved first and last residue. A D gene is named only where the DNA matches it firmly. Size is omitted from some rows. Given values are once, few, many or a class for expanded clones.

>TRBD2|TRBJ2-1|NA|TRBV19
CASTQAGGGGEQFF
TGTGCCAGTACCCAAGCGGGAGGGGGGGGTGAGCAGTTCTTC
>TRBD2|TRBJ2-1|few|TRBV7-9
CASSYTLSGLAGVKQFF
TGTGCCAGCAGCTACACATTATCGGGACTAGCGGGAGTCAAGCAGTTCTTC
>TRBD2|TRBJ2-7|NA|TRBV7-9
CATRTSGGGDEQYF
TGTGCCACCCGGACTAGCGGGGGCGGAGACGAGCAGTACTTC
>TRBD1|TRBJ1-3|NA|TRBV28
CASSFIQTGRNTIYF
TGTGCCAGCAGTTTTATACAGACAGGGAGAAACACCATATATTTT
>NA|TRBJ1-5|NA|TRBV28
CASSLPGLSQPQHF
TGTGCCAGCAGTTTACCGGGGTTGAGTCAGCCCCAGCATTTT
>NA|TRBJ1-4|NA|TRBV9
CASSVMAGINEKLFF
TGTGCCAGCAGCGTGATGGCAGGGATTAATGAAAAACTGTTTTTT
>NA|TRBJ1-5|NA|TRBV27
CASRSVGRGEGQPQHF
TGTGCCAGCAGGTCCGTGGGCAGGGGAGAAGGGCAGCCCCAGCATTTT
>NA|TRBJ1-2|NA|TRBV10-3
CAISVGVRQGYTF
TGTGCCATCAGTGTCGGGGTAAGGCAGGGCTACACCTTC
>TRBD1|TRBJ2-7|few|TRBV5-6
CASSLDRGLSTRDYEQYF
TGTGCCAGCAGCTTGGACAGGGGGCTGTCCACAAGGGACTACGAGCAGTACTTC
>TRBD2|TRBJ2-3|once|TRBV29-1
CSVEGTSVTDTQYF
TGCAGCGTTGAAGGGACTAGCGTCACAGATACGCAGTATTTT
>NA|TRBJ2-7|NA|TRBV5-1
CASSLGHYEQYF
TGCGCCAGCAGCTTGGGACACTACGAGCAGTACTTC
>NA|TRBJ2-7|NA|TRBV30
CAWSVRAEQYF
TGTGCCTGGAGTGTCCGAGCAGAGCAGTACTTC
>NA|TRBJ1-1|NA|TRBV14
CASSGGRGTFF
TGTGCCAGCAGCGGAGGGAGGGGAACTTTCTTT
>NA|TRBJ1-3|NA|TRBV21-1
CARKTGGSGNTIYF
TGTGCCAGAAAAACTGGAGGGTCTGGAAACACCATATATTTT
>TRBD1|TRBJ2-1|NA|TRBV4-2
CASSQPRGLSHYNEQFF
TGTGCCAGCAGCCAACCCAGGGGGTTGAGCCACTACAATGAGCAGTTCTTC
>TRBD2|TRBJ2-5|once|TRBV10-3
CAISETGLAARKTQYF
TGTGCCATCAGTGAGACTGGACTAGCGGCCCGGAAGACCCAGTACTTC
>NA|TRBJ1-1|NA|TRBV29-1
CSVDSGNTEAFF
TGCAGCGTTGATTCAGGGAACACTGAAGCTTTCTTT
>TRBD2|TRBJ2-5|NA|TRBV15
CATSRDRGGRETQYF
TGTGCCACCAGCAGAGATCGGGGGGGCCGAGAGACCCAGTACTTC
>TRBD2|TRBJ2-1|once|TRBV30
CAWSVPRTSGRSEQFF
TGTGCCTGGAGTGTCCCCAGGACTAGCGGGAGATCTGAGCAGTTCTTC
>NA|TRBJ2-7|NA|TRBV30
CAWSVREQYF
TGTGCCTGGAGTGTTCGGGAGCAGTACTTC
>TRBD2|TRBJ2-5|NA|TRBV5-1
CASSLSPGGETQYF
TGCGCCAGCAGCTTGTCTCCGGGAGGGGAGACCCAGTACTTC
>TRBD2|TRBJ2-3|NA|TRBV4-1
CASSQEEYTGGPYLTQYF
TGCGCCAGCAGCCAAGAAGAATATACGGGAGGGCCCTACCTGACGCAGTATTTT
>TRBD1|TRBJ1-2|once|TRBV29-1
CSVEVGTEDGYTF
TGCAGCGTTGAAGTCGGGACAGAGGATGGCTACACCTTC
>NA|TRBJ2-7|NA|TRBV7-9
CASSFAYGEQYF
TGTGCCAGCAGCTTCGCCTACGGGGAGCAGTACTTC
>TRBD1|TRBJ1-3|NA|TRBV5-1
CASRSTGSRGNTIYF
TGCGCCAGCAGATCGACAGGGTCTCGTGGAAACACCATATATTTT
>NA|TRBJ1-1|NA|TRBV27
CASSLGYGALEAFF
TGTGCCAGCAGTTTAGGGTACGGAGCACTTGAAGCTTTCTTT
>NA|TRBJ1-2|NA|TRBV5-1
CASSAIQGHYGYTF
TGCGCCAGCAGCGCAATACAGGGCCACTATGGCTACACCTTC
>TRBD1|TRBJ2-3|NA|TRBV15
CATSRDPGTGGLDTQYF
TGTGCCACCAGCAGAGATCCGGGGACAGGGGGCTTAGATACGCAGTATTTT
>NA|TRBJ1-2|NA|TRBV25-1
CASSQADRQYGYTF
TGTGCCAGCAGTCAGGCAGACAGGCAATATGGCTACACCTTC
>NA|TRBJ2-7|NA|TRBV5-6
CASSLVPSYEQYF
TGTGCCAGCAGCTTGGTTCCGTCCTACGAGCAGTACTTC
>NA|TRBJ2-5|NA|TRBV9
CASSVGSGLETQYF
TGTGCCAGCAGCGTAGGTTCCGGGTTGGAGACCCAGTACTTC
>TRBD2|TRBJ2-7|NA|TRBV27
CASSGSGSLSYEQYF
TGTGCCAGCAGTGGTAGCGGGAGCCTCTCCTACGAGCAGTACTTC
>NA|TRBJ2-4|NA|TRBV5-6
CASSFGSEGIQYF
TGTGCCAGCAGCTTTGGCTCGGAGGGCATTCAGTACTTC
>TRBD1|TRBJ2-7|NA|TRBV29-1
CSARQGAYEQYF
TGCAGCGCCAGACAGGGGGCTTACGAGCAGTACTTC
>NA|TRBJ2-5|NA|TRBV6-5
CASSYPRLETQYF
TGTGCCAGCAGTTACCCACGACTAGAGACCCAGTACTTC
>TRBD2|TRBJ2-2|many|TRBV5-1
CASRGGVAKYTGELFF
TGCGCCAGCAGGGGAGGGGTAGCGAAATACACCGGGGAGCTGTTTTTT
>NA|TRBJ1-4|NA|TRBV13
CASSLGGSSGELFF
TGTGCCAGCAGCTTAGGTGGAAGTTCCGGGGAACTGTTTTTT
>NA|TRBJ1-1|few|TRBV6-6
CASSLGQGNTEAFF
TGTGCCAGCAGTCTTGGACAAGGGAACACTGAAGCTTTCTTT
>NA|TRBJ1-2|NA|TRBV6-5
CASSYNEGGNGYTF
TGTGCCAGCAGTTACAACGAGGGGGGGAATGGCTACACCTTC
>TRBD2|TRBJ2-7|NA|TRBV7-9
CASSSTSGSLYEQYF
TGTGCCAGCAGCTCTACTAGCGGGAGCCTCTACGAGCAGTACTTC
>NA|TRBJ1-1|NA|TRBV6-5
CASNNGGQGAAFF
TGTGCCAGCAACAACGGGGGGCAGGGAGCAGCTTTCTTT
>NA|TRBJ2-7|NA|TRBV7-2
CASSRTDSYEQYF
TGTGCCAGCAGCCGGACAGACTCCTACGAGCAGTACTTC
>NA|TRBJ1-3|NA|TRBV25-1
CASSAGTRNTIYF
TGTGCCAGCAGTGCTGGCACAAGAAACACCATATATTTT
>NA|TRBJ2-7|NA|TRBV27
CASTQGVRAYEQYF
TGTGCCAGCACCCAAGGGGTCAGGGCCTACGAGCAGTACTTC
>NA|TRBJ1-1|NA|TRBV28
CASSLYRVGTEAFF
TGTGCCAGCAGTTTATATCGGGTCGGGACTGAAGCTTTCTTT
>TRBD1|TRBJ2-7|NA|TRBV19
CAIRQGRYEQYF
TGTGCCATAAGACAGGGGCGGTACGAGCAGTACTTC
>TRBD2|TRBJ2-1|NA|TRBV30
CAWRGLAGGNNEQFF
TGTGCCTGGAGGGGACTAGCGGGAGGCAACAATGAGCAGTTCTTC
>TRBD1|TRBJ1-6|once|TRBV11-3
CASSLTGQGSPLHF
TGTGCCAGCAGCTTAACGGGACAGGGCTCACCCCTCCACTTT
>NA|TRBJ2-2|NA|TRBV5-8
CASNTGLNTGELFF
TGTGCCAGCAACACAGGCCTTAACACCGGGGAGCTGTTTTTT
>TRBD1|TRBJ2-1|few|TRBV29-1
CSVQGAGEQFF
TGCAGCGTCCAGGGGGCGGGAGAGCAGTTCTTC
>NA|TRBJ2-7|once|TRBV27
CASSFGGSSYEQYF
TGTGCCAGCAGTTTCGGCGGAAGCTCCTACGAGCAGTACTTC